This T cell receptor (beta chain) originates from a study of control samples from healthy donors and cancer patients. Sequencing used immunoSEQ multiplex PCR; TCRdb keeps in-frame clones, though not all of them. The data contain about 92,000 clones, 82% of them singletons. CDR1 is KGHSH and CDR2 is LQKENI in the germline V gene. V dropped 4 bases and J dropped 6 bases, with 6 bases sitting between them. The CDR3 has 12 residues. The sequencing sample was made of blood. The origin of this receptor is a woman aged 60-70 years in good health. The genes are TRBV18 and TRBJ2-2; the D is unclear. CDR3 in amino acids: CASSLAAGELFF. The DNA for the CDR3 is TGTGCCAGCTCACTGGCCGCCGGGGAGCTGTTTTTT.